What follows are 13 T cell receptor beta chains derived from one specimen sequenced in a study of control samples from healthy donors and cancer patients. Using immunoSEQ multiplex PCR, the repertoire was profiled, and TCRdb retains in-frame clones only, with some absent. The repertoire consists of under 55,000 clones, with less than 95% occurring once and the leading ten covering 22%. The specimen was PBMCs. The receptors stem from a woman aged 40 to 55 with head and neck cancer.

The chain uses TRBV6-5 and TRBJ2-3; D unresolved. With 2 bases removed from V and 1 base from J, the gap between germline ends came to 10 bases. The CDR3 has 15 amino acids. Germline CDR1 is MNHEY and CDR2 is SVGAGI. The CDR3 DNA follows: TGTGCCAGCAGTTACGAACAGCCTCGCACAGATACGCAGTATTTT. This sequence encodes CASSYEQPRTDTQYF.

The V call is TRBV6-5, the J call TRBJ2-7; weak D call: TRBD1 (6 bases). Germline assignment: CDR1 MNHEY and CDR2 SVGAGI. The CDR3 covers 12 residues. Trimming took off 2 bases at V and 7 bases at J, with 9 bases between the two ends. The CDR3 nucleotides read TGTGCCAGCAGTTACCCCGACAGGGAGCAGTACTTC. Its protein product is CASSYPDREQYF.

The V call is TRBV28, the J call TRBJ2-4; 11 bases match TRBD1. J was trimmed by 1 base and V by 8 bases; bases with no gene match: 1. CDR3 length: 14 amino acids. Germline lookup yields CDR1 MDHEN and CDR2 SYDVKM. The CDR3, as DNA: TGTGCCAGCGGACAGGGGGCGGCCAAAAACATTCAGTACTTC. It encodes CASGQGAAKNIQYF.

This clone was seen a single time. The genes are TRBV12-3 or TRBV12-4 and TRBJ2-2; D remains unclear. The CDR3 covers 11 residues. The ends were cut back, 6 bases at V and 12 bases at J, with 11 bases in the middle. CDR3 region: CASRNFQKLFF. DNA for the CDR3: TGTGCCAGCAGAAATTTCCAAAAGCTGTTTTTT.

The CDR3 sequence: CASSSPGHSYEQYF. Written as DNA, the CDR3 is TGCGCCAGCAGCTCTCCGGGACACTCCTACGAGCAGTACTTC. The V call is TRBV5-1, the J call TRBJ2-7; maybe TRBD1 (6 bases). Germline V gives CDR1 SGHRS, CDR2 YFSETQ. The CDR3 length is 14 residues. Trimming left V 3 bases short and J 0 bases short, with 10 bases between.

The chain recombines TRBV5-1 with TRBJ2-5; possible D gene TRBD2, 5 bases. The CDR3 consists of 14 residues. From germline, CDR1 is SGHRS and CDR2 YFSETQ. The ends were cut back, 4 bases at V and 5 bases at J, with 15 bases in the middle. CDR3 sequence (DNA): TGCGCCAGCAGCACCCGGGAAGCCGGGGAGACCCAGTACTTC. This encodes CASSTREAGETQYF.

CDR3 in amino acids: CASSWDRGRNEQYF. The CDR3, as DNA: TGTGCCAGCAGTTGGGACAGGGGGCGTAACGAGCAGTACTTC. The chain links TRBV2 to TRBJ2-7; 12 nucleotides match TRBD1. Germline lookup yields CDR1 SNHLY and CDR2 FYNNEI. The CDR3 is made up of 14 amino acids. V was clipped by 5 bases and J by 5 bases; unmatched bases: 4.

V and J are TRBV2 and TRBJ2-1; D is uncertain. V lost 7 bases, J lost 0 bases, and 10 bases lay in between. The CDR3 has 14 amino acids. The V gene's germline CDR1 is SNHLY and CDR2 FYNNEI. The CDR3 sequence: CASIGWSSYNEQFF. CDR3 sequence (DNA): TGTGCCAGCATCGGCTGGAGCTCCTACAATGAGCAGTTCTTC. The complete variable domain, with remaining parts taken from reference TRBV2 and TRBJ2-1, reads EPEVTQTPSHQVTQMGQEVILRCVPISNHLYFYWYRQILGQKVEFLVSFYNNEISEKSEIFDDQFSVERPDGSNFTLKIRSTKLEDSAMYFCASIGWSSYNEQFFGPGTRLTVL.

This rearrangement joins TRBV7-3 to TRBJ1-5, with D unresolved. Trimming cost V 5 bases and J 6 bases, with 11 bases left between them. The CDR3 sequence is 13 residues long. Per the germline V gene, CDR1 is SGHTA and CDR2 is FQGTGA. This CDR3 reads CASSQQGGQPQHF. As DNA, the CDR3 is TGTGCCAGCAGCCAACAAGGAGGTCAGCCCCAGCATTTT.

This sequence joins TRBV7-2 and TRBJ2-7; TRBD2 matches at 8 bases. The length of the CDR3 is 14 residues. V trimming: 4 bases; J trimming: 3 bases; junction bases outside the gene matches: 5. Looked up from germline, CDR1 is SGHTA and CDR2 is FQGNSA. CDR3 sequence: CASSYPGLDYEQYF. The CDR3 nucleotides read TGTGCCAGCAGCTATCCGGGACTAGACTACGAGCAGTACTTC.

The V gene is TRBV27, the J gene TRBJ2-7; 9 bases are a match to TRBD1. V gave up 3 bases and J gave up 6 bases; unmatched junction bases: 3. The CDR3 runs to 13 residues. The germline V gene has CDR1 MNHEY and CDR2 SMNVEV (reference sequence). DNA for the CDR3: TGTGCCAGCAGTTTTGGACAGGGGAGCGAGCAGTACTTC. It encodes CASSFGQGSEQYF.

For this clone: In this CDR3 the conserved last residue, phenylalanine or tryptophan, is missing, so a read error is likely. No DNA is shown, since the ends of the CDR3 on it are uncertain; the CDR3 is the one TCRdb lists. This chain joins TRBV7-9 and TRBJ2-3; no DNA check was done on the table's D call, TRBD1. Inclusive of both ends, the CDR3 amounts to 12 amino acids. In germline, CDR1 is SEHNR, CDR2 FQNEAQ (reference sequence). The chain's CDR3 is CASSLAGQGARV.

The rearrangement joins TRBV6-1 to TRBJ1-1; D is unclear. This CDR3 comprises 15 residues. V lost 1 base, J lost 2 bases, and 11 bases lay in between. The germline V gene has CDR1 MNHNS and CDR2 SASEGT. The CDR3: CASSEGGGENTEAFF. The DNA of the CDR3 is TGTGCCAGCAGTGAAGGGGGAGGCGAAAACACTGAAGCTTTCTTT.